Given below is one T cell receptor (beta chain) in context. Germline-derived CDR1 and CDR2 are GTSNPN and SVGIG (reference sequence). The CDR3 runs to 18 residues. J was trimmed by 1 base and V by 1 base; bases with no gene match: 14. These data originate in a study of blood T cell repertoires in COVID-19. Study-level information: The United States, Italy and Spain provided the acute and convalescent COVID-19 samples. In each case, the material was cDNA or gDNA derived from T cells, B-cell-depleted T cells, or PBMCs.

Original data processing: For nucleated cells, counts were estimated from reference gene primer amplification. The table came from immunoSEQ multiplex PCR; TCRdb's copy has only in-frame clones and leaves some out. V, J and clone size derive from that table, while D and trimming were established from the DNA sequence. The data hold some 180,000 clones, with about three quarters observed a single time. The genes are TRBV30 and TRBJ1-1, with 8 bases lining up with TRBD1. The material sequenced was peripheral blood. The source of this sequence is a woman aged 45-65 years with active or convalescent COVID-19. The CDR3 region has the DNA TGTGCCTGGAGTGCGCTCACAGGGGGTTGGGGTTGGAACACTGAAGCTTTCTTT. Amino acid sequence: CAWSALTGGWGWNTEAFF.